What follows describes a single T cell receptor (beta chain). The V gene end was trimmed by 6 bases and the J gene end by 1 base; junction bases not matched to a gene: 3. The germline V gene has CDR1 SGHTA and CDR2 FQGTGA. The CDR3 totals 13 residues. Profiling relied on immunoSEQ multiplex PCR, and the TCRdb table lists in-frame clones only, not all of them. Of 28,000 or so clones detected, around 81% appear once; the ten largest clones hold around 69%. This specimen comes from a study of blood T cell repertoires in COVID-19. The sequencing sample was made of peripheral blood. This clonotype was sampled from a man aged 70 or older with acute or convalescent COVID-19. The chain carries TRBV7-3 and TRBJ2-7, with 7 nucleotides matching TRBD2. The CDR3 DNA follows: TGTGCCAGCAGTACTAGCGCGTCCTACGAGCAGTACTTC. This sequence encodes CASSTSASYEQYF.